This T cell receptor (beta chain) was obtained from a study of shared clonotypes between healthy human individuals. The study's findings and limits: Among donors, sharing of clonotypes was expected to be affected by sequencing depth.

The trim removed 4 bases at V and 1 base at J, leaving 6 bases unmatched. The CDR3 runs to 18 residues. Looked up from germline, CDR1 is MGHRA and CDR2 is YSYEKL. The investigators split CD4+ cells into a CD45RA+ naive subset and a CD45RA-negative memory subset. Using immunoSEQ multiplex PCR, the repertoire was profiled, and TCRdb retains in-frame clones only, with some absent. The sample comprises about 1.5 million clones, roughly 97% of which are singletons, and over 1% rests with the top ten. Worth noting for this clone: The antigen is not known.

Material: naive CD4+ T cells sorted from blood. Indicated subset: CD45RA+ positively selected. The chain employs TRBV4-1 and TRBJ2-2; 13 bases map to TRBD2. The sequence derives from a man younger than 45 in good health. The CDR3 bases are TGCGCCAGCAGCCGAAAGGGACTAGCGGGAATGAACACCGGGGAGCTGTTTTTT. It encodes CASSRKGLAGMNTGELFF.